Following are 8 T cell receptor beta chains from one sample sequenced in a study of beta chain features in type 1 diabetes. Every bit of the isolated RNA underwent reverse transcription, so sequencing read expressed TCRB transcripts. The method was immunoSEQ multiplex PCR; TCRdb's version includes in-frame clones alone and lacks a portion of them. In the table there are hundreds of thousands of clones, around 15% of which are singletons. Sequenced: naive CD4+ T cells from blood. The receptors were gathered from a man younger than 35 in good health.

This clone came up a few times. CDR3 residues: CASSPTLVPGTGEYGYTF. DNA of the CDR3: TGTGCCAGCTCACCGACCTTAGTCCCCGGGACAGGGGAGTATGGCTACACCTTC. This chain connects TRBV18 to TRBJ1-2; 10 nucleotides align to TRBD1. Germline assignment: CDR1 KGHSH and CDR2 LQKENI. The CDR3 extends over 18 amino acids. V gave up 3 bases and J gave up 5 bases; unmatched junction bases: 15.

This clone was observed a few times. This sequence joins TRBV5-8 and TRBJ2-4; 7 nucleotides match TRBD1. Trimming at V came to 0 bases and at J to 1 base, leaving 7 bases not matched to a gene. Germline CDR1 SGHTS, CDR2 YDEGEE. The length of the CDR3 is 17 residues. CDR3 coding DNA: TGTGCCAGCAGCTTGGCAAAGGGGGCTAGGGCCAAAAACATTCAGTACTTC. Residues: CASSLAKGARAKNIQYF.

The chain couples TRBV9 to TRBJ2-3; D is uncertain. The germline V gene has CDR1 SGDLS and CDR2 YYNGEE. CDR3 size: 14 residues. V lost 0 bases to trimming and J lost 3 bases, with 8 bases between them. The CDR3 DNA sequence: TGTGCCAGCAGCGTAGGTGGGTTGACAGATACGCAGTATTTT. Its translation is CASSVGGLTDTQYF.

This clone was counted only a few times. The chain links TRBV28 to TRBJ1-2; D is unclear. The CDR3 loop spans 11 amino acids. Germline-derived CDR1 and CDR2 are MDHEN and SYDVKM. With 3 bases removed from V and 7 bases from J, the gap between germline ends came to 6 bases. The CDR3 sequence is CASSFPGGYTF. In nucleotides, the CDR3 is TGTGCCAGCAGTTTCCCGGGTGGCTACACCTTC.

This chain joins TRBV19 and TRBJ1-5; TRBD1 matches at 7 bases. J gave up 4 bases and V 0 bases, and 12 bases lay outside the gene matches. The CDR3 is made up of 18 amino acids. Germline CDR1 reads LNHDA; CDR2 reads SQIVND (reference sequence). In DNA form, the CDR3 reads TGTGCCAGTAGTATAGATCGAAGCAGGGGGAACGTTAATCAGCCCCAGCATTTT. This codes for CASSIDRSRGNVNQPQHF.

The chain joins TRBV2 to TRBJ2-7; D may be TRBD2 (6 bases). This CDR3 contains 13 residues. Between the trimmed V and J ends, which lost 5 bases and 5 bases, there was a span of 13 bases. Germline V CDR1 and CDR2: SNHLY, FYNNEI. CDR3 nucleotides: TGTGCCAGCAGTAGACTAGGGTTACACGAGCAGTACTTC. This codes for CASSRLGLHEQYF.

In this sample, this clone turned up once. V gene TRBV19 combines with J gene TRBJ1-2; the D is unclear. This CDR3 is 14 amino acids long. Germline assignment: CDR1 LNHDA and CDR2 SQIVND (reference sequence). V lost 10 bases, J lost 4 bases, and 19 bases lay in between. The CDR3 DNA reads as TGTGCCACGACTCGGACGAAGGGTGGCTATGGCTACACCTTC. Amino acid sequence: CATTRTKGGYGYTF. Full variable domain (outside the CDR3, taken from reference TRBV19 and TRBJ1-2): DGGITQSPKYLFRKEGQNVTLSCEQNLNHDAMYWYRQDPGQGLRLIYYSQIVNDFQKGDIAEGYSVSREKKESFPLTVTSAQKNPTAFYLCATTRTKGGYGYTFGSGTRLTVV.

V is TRBV19 and J is TRBJ2-5; D is unresolved. V dropped 6 bases and J dropped 5 bases, with 7 bases sitting between them. Germline CDR1 and CDR2: LNHDA and SQIVND (reference sequence). The CDR3 sequence is 11 residues long. The CDR3 nucleotides are TGTGCCAGTAGCGGTCTGGAGACCCAGTACTTC. This codes for CASSGLETQYF.